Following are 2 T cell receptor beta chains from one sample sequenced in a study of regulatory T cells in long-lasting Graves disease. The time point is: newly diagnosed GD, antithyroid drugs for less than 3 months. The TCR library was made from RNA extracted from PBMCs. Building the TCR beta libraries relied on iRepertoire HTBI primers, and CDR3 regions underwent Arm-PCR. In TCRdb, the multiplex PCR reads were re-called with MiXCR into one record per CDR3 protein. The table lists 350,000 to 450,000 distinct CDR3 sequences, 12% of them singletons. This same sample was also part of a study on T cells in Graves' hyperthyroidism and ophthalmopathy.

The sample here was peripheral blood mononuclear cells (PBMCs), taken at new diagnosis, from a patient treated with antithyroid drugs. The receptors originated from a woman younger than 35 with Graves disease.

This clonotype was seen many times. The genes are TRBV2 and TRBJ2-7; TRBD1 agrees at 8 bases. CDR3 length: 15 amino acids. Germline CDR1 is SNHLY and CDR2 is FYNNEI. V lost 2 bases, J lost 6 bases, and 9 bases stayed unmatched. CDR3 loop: CASSEIPGQGLEQYV. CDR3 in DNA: TGTGCCAGCAGTGAAATCCCTGGACAGGGCCTCGAGCAGTACGTC.

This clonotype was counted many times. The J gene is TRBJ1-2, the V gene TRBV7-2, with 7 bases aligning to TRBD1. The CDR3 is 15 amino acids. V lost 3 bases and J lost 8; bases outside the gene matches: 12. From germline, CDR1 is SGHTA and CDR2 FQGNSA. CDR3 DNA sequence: TGTGCCAGCAGCTTTCGACAGGGTCCCCTGGTAGGCTACACCTTC. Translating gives CASSFRQGPLVGYTF.